Each of the 7 T cell receptor beta chains below was sequenced from the same sample in a study of Ad26.COV2.S vaccination and SARS-CoV-2 variants. Profiled with immunoSEQ multiplex PCR; TCRdb holds only in-frame clones, not every one. The sample lists under 150,000 clones; 80% to 90% were seen once. The starting material was peripheral blood, obtained after recovery from COVID-19. The receptors derive from a human donor who had recovered from COVID-19.

This clone was observed once. The chain has TRBV4-3 and TRBJ2-1; D is unresolved. The CDR3 totals 15 residues. The germline V gene encodes CDR1 LGHNA and CDR2 YSLEER. Trimming took 4 bases from V and 4 from J, leaving 14 bases between them. The CDR3 DNA reads as TGCGCCAGCAGCCGGGAAAAAGACTTTTACAATGAGCAGTTCTTC. Translating it yields CASSREKDFYNEQFF.

The chain links TRBV28 to TRBJ2-7, with 8 bases matching TRBD2. V trimming: 7 bases; J trimming: 3 bases; junction bases outside the gene matches: 8. This CDR3 region has 14 residues. CDR1 MDHEN and CDR2 SYDVKM come from the germline V gene. Written as DNA, the CDR3 is TGTGCCAGCACGACGGCGGGGGGCGGCTACGAGCAGTACTTC. This codes for CASTTAGGGYEQYF.

The genes are TRBV5-6 and TRBJ2-3; D unresolved. CDR3 length: 12 amino acids. Germline assignment: CDR1 SGHDT and CDR2 YYEEEE. Deletions cut 2 bases from V and 6 bases from J, with 7 bases between. The CDR3 region is CASSFNVDTQYF. DNA of the CDR3: TGTGCCAGCAGCTTCAATGTTGATACGCAGTATTTT.

The chain links TRBV5-1 to TRBJ1-4, with D uncertain. Germline CDR1 reads SGHRS; CDR2 reads YFSETQ. The CDR3 loop spans 16 amino acids. Trimming left V 5 bases short and J 3 bases short, with 17 bases between. The CDR3 DNA is TGCGCCAGCAGTCCTGTTACTAGAGGAGCTAATGAAAAACTGTTTTTT. This translates into CASSPVTRGANEKLFF.

The V call is TRBV7-2, the J call TRBJ2-1, with D unclear. V lost 5 bases, J lost 3 bases, and 17 bases lay in between. Germline CDR1 reads SGHTA; CDR2 reads FQGNSA. This CDR3 spans 16 amino acids. CDR3 coding DNA: TGTGCCAGCAGCACCCGTTCGAGGCTTATCTACAATGAGCAGTTCTTC. The encoded protein is CASSTRSRLIYNEQFF.

CDR3 sequence reads: CASSSLDGSYEQYF. CDR3 nucleotides: TGTGCCAGCAGTTCCCTGGACGGCTCCTACGAGCAGTACTTC. J is TRBJ2-7 and V is TRBV28; unclear D gene. The CDR3 length is 14 residues. The V end was cut by 4 bases, the J end by 0 bases, with 10 bases between. Germline CDR1 is MDHEN and CDR2 is SYDVKM. The whole variable domain, remainder taken from reference TRBV28 and TRBJ2-7, is DVKVTQSSRYLVKRTGEKVFLECVQDMDHENMFWYRQDPGLGLRLIYFSYDVKMKEKGDIPEGYSVSREKKERFSLILESASTNQTSMYLCASSSLDGSYEQYFGPGTRLTVT.

The chain joins TRBV7-2 to TRBJ2-1; 10 bases are a match to TRBD2. Germline assignment: CDR1 SGHTA and CDR2 FQGNSA. V was clipped by 4 bases and J by 2 bases; unmatched bases: 8. The CDR3 is 17 residues long. CDR3 protein: CASSSPTSGRTYNEQFF. CDR3 bases: TGTGCCAGCAGCTCACCGACTAGCGGGCGCACCTACAATGAGCAGTTCTTC. Drawing the rest from reference TRBV7-2 and TRBJ2-1, the complete variable domain is GAGVSQSPSNKVTEKGKDVELRCDPISGHTALYWYRQSLGQGLEFLIYFQGNSAPDKSGLPSDRFSAERTGGSVSTLTIQRTQQEDSAVYLCASSSPTSGRTYNEQFFGPGTRLTVL.